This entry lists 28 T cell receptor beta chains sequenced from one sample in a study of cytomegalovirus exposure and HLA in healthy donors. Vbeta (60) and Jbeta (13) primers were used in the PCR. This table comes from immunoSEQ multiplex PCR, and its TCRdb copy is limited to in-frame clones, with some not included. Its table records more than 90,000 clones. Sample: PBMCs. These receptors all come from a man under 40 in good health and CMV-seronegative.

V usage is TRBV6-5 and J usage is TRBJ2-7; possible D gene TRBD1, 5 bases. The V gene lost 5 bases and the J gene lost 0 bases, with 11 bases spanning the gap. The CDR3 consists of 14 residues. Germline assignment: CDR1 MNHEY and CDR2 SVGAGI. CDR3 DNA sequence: TGTGCCAGCAGTAAGACGACAGTCTCCTACGAGCAGTACTTC. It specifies CASSKTTVSYEQYF.

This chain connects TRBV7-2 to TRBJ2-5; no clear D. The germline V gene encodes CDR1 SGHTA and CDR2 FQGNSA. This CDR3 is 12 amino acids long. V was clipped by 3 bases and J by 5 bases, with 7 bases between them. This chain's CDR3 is CASSFGPETQYF. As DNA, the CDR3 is TGTGCCAGCAGCTTTGGGCCTGAGACCCAGTACTTC.

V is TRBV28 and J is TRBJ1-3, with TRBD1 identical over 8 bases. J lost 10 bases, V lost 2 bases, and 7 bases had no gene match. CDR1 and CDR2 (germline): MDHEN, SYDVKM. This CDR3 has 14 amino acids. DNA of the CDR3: TGTGCCAGCAGTTTAAATGGACAGGGAAGGACCATATATTTT. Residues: CASSLNGQGRTIYF. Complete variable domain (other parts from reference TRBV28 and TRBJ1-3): DVKVTQSSRYLVKRTGEKVFLECVQDMDHENMFWYRQDPGLGLRLIYFSYDVKMKEKGDIPEGYSVSREKKERFSLILESASTNQTSMYLCASSLNGQGRTIYFGEGSWLTVV.

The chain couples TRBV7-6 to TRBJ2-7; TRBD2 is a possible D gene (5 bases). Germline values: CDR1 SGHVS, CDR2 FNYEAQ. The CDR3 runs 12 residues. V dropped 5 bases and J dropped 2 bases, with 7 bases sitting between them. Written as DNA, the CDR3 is TGTGCCAGCAGCACCGGGACCTACGAGCAGTACTTC. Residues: CASSTGTYEQYF.

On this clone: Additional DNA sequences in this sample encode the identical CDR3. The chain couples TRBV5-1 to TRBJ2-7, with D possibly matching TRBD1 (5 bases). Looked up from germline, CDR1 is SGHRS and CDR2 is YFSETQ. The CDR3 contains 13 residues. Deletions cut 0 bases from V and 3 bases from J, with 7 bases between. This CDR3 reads CASSLGQFYEQYF. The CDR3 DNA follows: TGCGCCAGCAGCTTGGGACAGTTCTACGAGCAGTACTTC.

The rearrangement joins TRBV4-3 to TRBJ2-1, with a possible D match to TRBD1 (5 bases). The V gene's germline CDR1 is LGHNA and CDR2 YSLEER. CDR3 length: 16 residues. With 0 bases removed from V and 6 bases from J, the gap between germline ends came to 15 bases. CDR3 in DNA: TGCGCCAGCAGCCAAGACCCCTCAGGGTCCGGCAATGAGCAGTTCTTC. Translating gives CASSQDPSGSGNEQFF.

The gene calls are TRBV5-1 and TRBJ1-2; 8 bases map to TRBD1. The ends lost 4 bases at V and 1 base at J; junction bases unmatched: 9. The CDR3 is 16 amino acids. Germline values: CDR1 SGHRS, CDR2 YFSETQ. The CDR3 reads CASSTSPDRGNYGYTF. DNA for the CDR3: TGCGCCAGCAGCACGAGCCCTGACAGGGGTAACTATGGCTACACCTTC.

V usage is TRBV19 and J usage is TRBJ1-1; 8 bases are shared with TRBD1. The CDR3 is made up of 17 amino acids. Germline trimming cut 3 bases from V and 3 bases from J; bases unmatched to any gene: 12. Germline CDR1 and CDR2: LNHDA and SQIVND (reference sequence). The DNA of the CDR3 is TGTGCCAGTAGTATGGCGCTGACTGGACAGGGTTACACTGAAGCTTTCTTT. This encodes CASSMALTGQGYTEAFF.

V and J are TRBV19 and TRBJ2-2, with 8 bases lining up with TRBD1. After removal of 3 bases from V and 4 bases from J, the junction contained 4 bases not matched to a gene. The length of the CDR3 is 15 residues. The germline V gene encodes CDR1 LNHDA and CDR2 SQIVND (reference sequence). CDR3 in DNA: TGTGCCAGTAGTATGGACAGGGAAGGCACCGGGGAGCTGTTTTTT. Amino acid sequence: CASSMDREGTGELFF.

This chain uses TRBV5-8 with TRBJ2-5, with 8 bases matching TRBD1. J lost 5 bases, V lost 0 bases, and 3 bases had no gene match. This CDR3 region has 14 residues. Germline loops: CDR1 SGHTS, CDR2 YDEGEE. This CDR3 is CASSLGQGRETQYF. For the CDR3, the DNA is TGTGCCAGCAGCTTGGGACAGGGGCGGGAGACCCAGTACTTC.

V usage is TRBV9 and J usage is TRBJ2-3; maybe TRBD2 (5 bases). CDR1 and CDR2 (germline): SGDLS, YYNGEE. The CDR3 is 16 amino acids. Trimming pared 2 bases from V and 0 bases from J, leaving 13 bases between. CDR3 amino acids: CASSVWRAASTDTQYF. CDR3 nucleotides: TGTGCCAGCAGCGTCTGGCGGGCTGCTAGCACAGATACGCAGTATTTT.

The CDR3 DNA follows: TGTGCCAGCGGGGCTAGCGGGGGTTACAATGAGCAGTTCTTC. Amino acid sequence: CASGASGGYNEQFF. The genes are TRBV2 and TRBJ2-1; 10 bases fit TRBD2. The CDR3 has 14 amino acids. Per germline, CDR1 SNHLY and CDR2 FYNNEI. Germline trimming cut 8 bases from V and 4 bases from J; bases unmatched to any gene: 5.

This chain's CDR3 is CASSLPSTDTQYF. The CDR3 DNA sequence: TGTGCCAGCAGCTTGCCTTCCACAGATACGCAGTATTTT. The chain recombines TRBV5-4 with TRBJ2-3, with D unresolved. CDR1 is SGHNT, CDR2 YYREEE, per germline (reference sequence). Trimming removed 1 base from V and 2 bases from J, with 5 bases in between. The CDR3 runs to 13 residues.

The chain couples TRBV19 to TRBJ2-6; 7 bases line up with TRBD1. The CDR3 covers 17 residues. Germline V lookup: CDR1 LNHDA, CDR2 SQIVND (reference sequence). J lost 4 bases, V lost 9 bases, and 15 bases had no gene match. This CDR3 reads CASLDQGVRRGANVLTF. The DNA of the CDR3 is TGTGCCAGCCTAGATCAGGGGGTCCGTCGCGGGGCCAACGTCCTGACTTTC.

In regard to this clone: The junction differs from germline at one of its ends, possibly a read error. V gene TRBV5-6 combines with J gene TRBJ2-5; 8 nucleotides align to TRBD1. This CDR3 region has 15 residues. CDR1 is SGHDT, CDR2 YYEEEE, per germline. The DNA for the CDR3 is TGTGCCGGCAGCGGAACCCAGGGGGCACGAGAGACCCAGTACTTC. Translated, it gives CAGSGTQGARETQYF.

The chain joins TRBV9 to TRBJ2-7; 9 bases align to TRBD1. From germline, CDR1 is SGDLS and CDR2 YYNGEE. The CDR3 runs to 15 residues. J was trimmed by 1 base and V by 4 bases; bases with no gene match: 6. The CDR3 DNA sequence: TGTGCCAGCAGCAGGACAGGGGAGGGATCCTACGAGCAGTACTTC. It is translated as CASSRTGEGSYEQYF.

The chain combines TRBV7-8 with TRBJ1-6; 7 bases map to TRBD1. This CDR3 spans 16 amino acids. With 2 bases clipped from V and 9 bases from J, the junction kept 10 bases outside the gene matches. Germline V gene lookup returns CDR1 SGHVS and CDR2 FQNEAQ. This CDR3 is CASSLRGAQGTSPLHF. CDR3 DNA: TGTGCCAGCAGCTTAAGGGGAGCACAGGGGACTTCACCCCTCCACTTT. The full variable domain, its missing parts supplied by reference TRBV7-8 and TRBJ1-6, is GAGVSQSPRYKVAKRGQDVALRCDPISGHVSLFWYQQALGQGPEFLTYFQNEAQLDKSGLPSDRFFAERPEGSVSTLKIQRTQQEDSAVYLCASSLRGAQGTSPLHFGNGTRLTVT.

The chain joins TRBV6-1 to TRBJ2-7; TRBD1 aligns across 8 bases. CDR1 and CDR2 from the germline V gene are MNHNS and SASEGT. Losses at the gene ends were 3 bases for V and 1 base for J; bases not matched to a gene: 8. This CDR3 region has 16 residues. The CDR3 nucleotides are TGTGCCAGCAGTGACCCCTGGGACAGGTTGTCCTACGAGCAGTACTTC. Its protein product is CASSDPWDRLSYEQYF.

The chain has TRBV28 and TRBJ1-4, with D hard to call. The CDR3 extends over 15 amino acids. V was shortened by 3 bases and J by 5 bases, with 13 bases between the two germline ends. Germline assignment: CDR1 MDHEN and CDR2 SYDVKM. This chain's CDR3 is CASSLYRVPNEKLFF. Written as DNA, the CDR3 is TGTGCCAGCAGTTTGTACCGGGTCCCCAATGAAAAACTGTTTTTT.

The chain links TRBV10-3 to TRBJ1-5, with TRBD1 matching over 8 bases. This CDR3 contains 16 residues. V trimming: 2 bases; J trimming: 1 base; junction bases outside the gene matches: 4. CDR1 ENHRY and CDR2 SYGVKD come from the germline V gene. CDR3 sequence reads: CAISEPQGASNQPQHF. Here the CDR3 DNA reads TGTGCCATCAGTGAGCCGCAGGGGGCCAGCAATCAGCCCCAGCATTTT.

CDR3 amino acids: CVTHRQGWGNQPQHF. CDR3 coding DNA: TGTGTCACACACCGACAGGGCTGGGGCAATCAGCCCCAGCATTTT. This chain uses TRBV19 with TRBJ1-5; TRBD1 agrees at 7 bases. The CDR3 has 15 residues. In germline, CDR1 is LNHDA, CDR2 SQIVND (reference sequence).

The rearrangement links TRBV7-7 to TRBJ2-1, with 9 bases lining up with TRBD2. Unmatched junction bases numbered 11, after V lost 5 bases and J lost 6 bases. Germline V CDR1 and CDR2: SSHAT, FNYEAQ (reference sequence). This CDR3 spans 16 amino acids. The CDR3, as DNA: TGTGCCAGCAGCCCCCGTGGCGGGGGGGCAGGCAATGAGCAGTTCTTC. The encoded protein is CASSPRGGGAGNEQFF.

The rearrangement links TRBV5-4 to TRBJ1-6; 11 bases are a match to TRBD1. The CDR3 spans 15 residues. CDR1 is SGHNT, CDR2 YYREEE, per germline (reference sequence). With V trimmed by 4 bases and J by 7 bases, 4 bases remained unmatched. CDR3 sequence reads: CASSPGQGDNSPLHF. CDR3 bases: TGTGCCAGCAGCCCGGGACAGGGGGACAATTCACCCCTCCACTTT.

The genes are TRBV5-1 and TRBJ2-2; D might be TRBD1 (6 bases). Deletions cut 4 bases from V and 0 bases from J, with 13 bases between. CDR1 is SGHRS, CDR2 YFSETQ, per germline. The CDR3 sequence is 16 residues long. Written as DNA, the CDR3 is TGCGCCAGCAGCGAACCGGCAGGGGCGAACACCGGGGAGCTGTTTTTT. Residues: CASSEPAGANTGELFF.

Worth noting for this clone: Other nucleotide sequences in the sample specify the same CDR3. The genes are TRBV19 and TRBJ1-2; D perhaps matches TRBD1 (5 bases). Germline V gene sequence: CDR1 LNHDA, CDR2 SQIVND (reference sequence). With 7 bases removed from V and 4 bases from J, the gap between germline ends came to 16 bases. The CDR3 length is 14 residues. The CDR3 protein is CASISYNRGYGYTF. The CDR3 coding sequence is TGTGCCAGTATAAGCTACAATAGGGGCTATGGCTACACCTTC.

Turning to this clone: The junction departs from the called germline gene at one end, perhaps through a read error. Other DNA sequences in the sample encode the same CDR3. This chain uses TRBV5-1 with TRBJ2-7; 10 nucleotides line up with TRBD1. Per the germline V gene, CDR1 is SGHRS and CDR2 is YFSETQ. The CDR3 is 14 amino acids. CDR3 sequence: CASSRGQGGYEQYF. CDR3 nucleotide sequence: TGTGCCAGCAGCCGAGGACAGGGGGGGTACGAGCAGTACTTC.

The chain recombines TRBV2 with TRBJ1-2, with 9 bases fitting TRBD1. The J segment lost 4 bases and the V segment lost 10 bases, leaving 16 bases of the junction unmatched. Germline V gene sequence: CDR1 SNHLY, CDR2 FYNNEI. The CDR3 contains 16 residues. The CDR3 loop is CATGPGTGKGGYGYTF. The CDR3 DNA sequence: TGTGCCACCGGTCCCGGGACAGGGAAAGGGGGCTATGGCTACACCTTC.

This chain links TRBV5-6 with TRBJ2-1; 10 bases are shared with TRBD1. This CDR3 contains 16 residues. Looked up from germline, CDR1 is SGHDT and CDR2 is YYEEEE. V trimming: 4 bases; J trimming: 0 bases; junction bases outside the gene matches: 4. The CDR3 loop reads CASSPDRGSSYNEQFF. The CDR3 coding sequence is TGTGCCAGCAGCCCGGACAGGGGGAGCTCCTACAATGAGCAGTTCTTC.